The 21 T cell receptor beta chains below all came from one sample that was sequenced in a study of T cells in Graves' hyperthyroidism and ophthalmopathy. RNA transcripts were the template for amplifying TCR beta CDR3 regions. HTBI primers drove first-round RT-PCR of the TCR CDR3. TCRdb re-called the multiplex PCR reads with MiXCR, one entry per CDR3 protein. The sample comprises fewer than 900,000 distinct CDR3 sequences, around 20% of which are singletons, and 15% to 20% rests with the top ten. Sequencing was done on a sample of blood. Source of these receptors: a woman in her forties or fifties with Graves' hyperthyroidism that later progressed to Graves' ophthalmopathy.

The genes are TRBV4-1 and TRBJ1-1; D remains ambiguous. There are 14 residues in the CDR3. Trimming removed 1 base at V and 5 bases at J, with 11 bases between. In germline, CDR1 is MGHRA, CDR2 YSYEKL. The CDR3, as DNA: TGCGCCAGCAGCCAAGCAAAGGGTGGTACTGAAGCTTTCTTT. Protein: CASSQAKGGTEAFF.

Turning to this clonotype: This may come from a read error, since a much larger clone is one base off. The V call is TRBV5-6, the J call TRBJ2-1; D not resolved. This CDR3 is 14 amino acids long. CDR1 and CDR2 from the germline V gene are SGHDT and YYEEEE. This CDR3 is CASISYYSYNEQLF. The CDR3 DNA reads as TGTGCCTCGATCAGTTATTACTCCTACAATGAGCAGCTCTTC.

The chain is built from TRBV7-2 and TRBJ2-3; D is unresolved. Germline CDR1 SGHTA, CDR2 FQGNSA. V was trimmed by 5 bases and J by 2 bases, leaving 17 bases between them. The CDR3 spans 16 residues. The CDR3 region is CASSPRKAPNTDTQYF. CDR3 bases: TGTGCCAGCAGCCCCCGAAAGGCCCCGAACACAGATACGCAGTATTTT.

This rearrangement joins TRBV19 to TRBJ1-6, with 9 bases lining up with TRBD1. The CDR3 totals 15 residues. The trim removed 3 bases at V and 7 bases at J, leaving 4 bases unmatched. Germline assignment: CDR1 LNHDA and CDR2 SQIVND (reference sequence). The CDR3 sequence is CASSMDRGRNSPLHF. DNA for the CDR3: TGTGCCAGTAGTATGGACAGGGGACGCAATTCACCCCTCCACTTT.

This clonotype was recorded at least ten times. The chain combines TRBV2 with TRBJ1-6; possibly TRBD1 for D (5 bases). Germline lookup yields CDR1 SNHLY and CDR2 FYNNEI. V gave up 8 bases and J gave up 14 bases, with 13 bases separating them. The length of the CDR3 is 11 residues. CDR3 sequence: CASSLRGALHF. The CDR3 region has the DNA TGTGCCAGCTCCCTCCGGGGCGCCCTCCACTTT.

The gene calls are TRBV2 and TRBJ1-2; 10 bases align to TRBD1. V was clipped by 6 bases and J by 3 bases; unmatched bases: 1. This CDR3 has 13 amino acids. The germline V gene encodes CDR1 SNHLY and CDR2 FYNNEI. The CDR3 DNA reads TGTGCCAGCAGGGACAGGGGGGACTATGGCTACACCTTC. It yields the protein CASRDRGDYGYTF.

The chain uses TRBV5-1 and TRBJ1-1, with TRBD1 identical over 7 bases. Germline CDR1 is SGHRS and CDR2 is YFSETQ. The junction had 10 bases not matched to a gene; V was cut back by 4 bases and J by 1 base. This CDR3 region has 16 residues. The CDR3 coding sequence is TGCGCCAGCAGCCCCGCCGGGACAGAGGGGAACACTGAAGCTTTCTTT. Translation: CASSPAGTEGNTEAFF.

The chain has TRBV12-3 or TRBV12-4 and TRBJ1-6; possibly TRBD1 for D (6 bases). Trimming left V 5 bases short and J 5 bases short, with 19 bases between. This CDR3 region has 17 residues. The CDR3 loop is CASSITTGTPNNSPLHF. CDR3 nucleotides: TGTGCCAGCAGTATAACGACCGGGACACCCAATAATTCACCCCTCCACTTT.

The chain has TRBV28 and TRBJ1-1; no reliable D call. Germline CDR1 reads MDHEN; CDR2 reads SYDVKM. The CDR3 consists of 15 residues. Trimming shortened V by 6 bases and J by 2 bases, and 16 bases separated the two germline ends. CDR3 region: CASRPPAPPNTEAFF. The CDR3 DNA reads TGTGCCAGCAGACCTCCCGCTCCCCCAAACACTGAAGCTTTCTTT. The complete variable domain, with remaining parts taken from reference TRBV28 and TRBJ1-1, reads DVKVTQSSRYLVKRTGEKVFLECVQDMDHENMFWYRQDPGLGLRLIYFSYDVKMKEKGDIPEGYSVSREKKERFSLILESASTNQTSMYLCASRPPAPPNTEAFFGQGTRLTVV.

The table lists this clonotype with a few counts. CDR3 in DNA: TGCGCCAGCAGTTTCACAGGGGGCCTTAGTCAGCCCCAGCATTTT. Its protein product is CASSFTGGLSQPQHF. The chain recombines TRBV5-1 with TRBJ1-5; TRBD1 aligns across 9 bases. With 5 bases clipped from V and 6 bases from J, the junction kept 9 bases outside the gene matches. Germline V gene sequence: CDR1 SGHRS, CDR2 YFSETQ. There are 15 residues in the CDR3.

This clonotype was observed a handful of times. The chain combines TRBV6-1 with TRBJ2-6; D perhaps matches TRBD1 (5 bases). This CDR3 is 17 amino acids long. Germline loops: CDR1 MNHNS, CDR2 SASEGT. V was cut by 6 bases and J by 0 bases, with 15 bases left in between. Here the CDR3 DNA reads TGTGCCAGCAGATTAGGAGAAGGGGCCTCTGGGGCCAACGTCCTGACTTTC. Its protein product is CASRLGEGASGANVLTF.

This clonotype was seen a handful of times. Germline and junction disagree at one end, which may indicate a read error. The chain has TRBV12-3 or TRBV12-4 and TRBJ1-2, with D perhaps matching TRBD1 (5 bases). The CDR3 has 13 amino acids. The CDR3 here is CVSSFRQGGGYTF. The CDR3 nucleotides are TGTGTCAGCAGTTTCAGGCAGGGAGGCGGCTACACCTTC.

At least ten counts were recorded for this clonotype. This chain connects TRBV12-3 or TRBV12-4 to TRBJ2-5; TRBD1 agrees at 9 bases. The trim removed 4 bases at V and 4 bases at J, leaving 4 bases unmatched. This CDR3 has 14 residues. The CDR3 loop is CASSSGTGLETQYF. Written as DNA, the CDR3 is TGTGCCAGCAGTTCCGGGACAGGGCTAGAGACCCAGTACTTC.

Turning to this clonotype: The germline gene is not matched at one end of the junction; a read error may be the cause. This sequence joins TRBV6-1 and TRBJ2-3; no clear D gene. Germline values: CDR1 MNHNS, CDR2 SASEGT. The CDR3 sequence is 14 residues long. CDR3: CASSKALGTDTQYF. The CDR3 DNA sequence: TGTGCCAGCAGTAAAGCACTGGGCACAGATACGCAGTATTTT.

This clonotype was found many times. The chain employs TRBV20-1 and TRBJ2-7, with 7 bases that match TRBD1. The CDR3 has 12 amino acids. CDR1 is DFQATT, CDR2 SNEGSKA, per germline (reference sequence). After removal of 5 bases from V and 1 base from J, the junction contained 2 bases not matched to a gene. In nucleotides, the CDR3 is TGCAGTGCTCCGGACAGGTCCTACGAGCAGTACTTC. Encoded protein: CSAPDRSYEQYF.

This clonotype was detected many times. The chain links TRBV10-3 to TRBJ1-4, with D uncertain. The CDR3 length is 14 residues. V lost 2 bases and J lost 11, with 15 bases in between. In germline, CDR1 is ENHRY, CDR2 SYGVKD. The CDR3 reads CAISEGSGERKLFF. The CDR3 coding sequence is TGTGCCATCAGTGAGGGGTCCGGGGAGAGGAAACTGTTTTTT.

This clonotype was recorded a few times. The chain couples TRBV28 to TRBJ1-1; D unresolved. This CDR3 comprises 15 residues. Germline CDR1 is MDHEN and CDR2 is SYDVKM. V dropped 6 bases and J dropped 2 bases, with 16 bases sitting between them. The CDR3, as DNA: TGTGCCAGCAGCAGTCCCCACGTTTCAAACACTGAAGCTTTCTTT. Protein sequence: CASSSPHVSNTEAFF. Together with reference TRBV28 and TRBJ1-1, the CDR3 gives the full variable domain: DVKVTQSSRYLVKRTGEKVFLECVQDMDHENMFWYRQDPGLGLRLIYFSYDVKMKEKGDIPEGYSVSREKKERFSLILESASTNQTSMYLCASSSPHVSNTEAFFGQGTRLTVV.

In this sample, this clonotype turned up many times. This chain connects TRBV4-2 to TRBJ1-2; D may be TRBD1 (6 bases). The V and J ends lost 3 bases and 3 bases respectively, with 14 bases between them. CDR1 LGHNA and CDR2 YNFKEQ come from the germline V gene. The CDR3 runs to 15 residues. The CDR3 coding sequence is TGTGCCAGCAGCCAGGGGGCCGGGGAAGACTATGGCTACACCTTC. Translated: CASSQGAGEDYGYTF.

This clonotype came up a few times. The chain uses TRBV18 and TRBJ1-3; D perhaps matches TRBD1 (5 bases). Germline loops: CDR1 KGHSH, CDR2 LQKENI. This CDR3 comprises 17 residues. V shed 2 bases and J shed 4 bases, with 18 bases lying between them. The CDR3 DNA sequence: TGTGCCAGCTCACCAAGAAGGACGACAGTTTCAGGAAACACCATATATTTT. It codes for CASSPRRTTVSGNTIYF.

This clonotype was counted a single time. A much larger clone lies a single base off, so this may be a read error. V gene TRBV5-1 combines with J gene TRBJ2-1; TRBD1 might be the D (5 bases). The J call is doubtful: the DNA matches TRBJ2-7 better. Germline values: CDR1 SGHRS, CDR2 YFSETQ. The CDR3 is 15 amino acids. The CDR3 sequence is CASSLDWGSYNEQYF. As DNA, the CDR3 is TGCGCCAGCAGCTTGGATTGGGGCTCCTACAATGAGCAGTACTTC.

The table lists this clonotype with many counts. This chain uses TRBV3-1 with TRBJ2-7; D may be TRBD1 or TRBD2 (5 bases each). The CDR3 is 15 amino acids. Trimming shortened V by 4 bases and J by 5 bases, and 18 bases separated the two germline ends. CDR1 is LGHDT, CDR2 YNNKEL, per germline (reference sequence). This chain's CDR3 is CASSPSSGTRDEQYF. CDR3 in DNA: TGTGCCAGCAGCCCTTCATCCGGGACCCGGGACGAGCAGTACTTC.